The 4 T cell receptor beta chains listed next were all sequenced from one sample in a study of cytomegalovirus exposure and HLA in healthy donors. In the PCR, 60 Vbeta and 13 Jbeta primers were used. The table came from immunoSEQ multiplex PCR; TCRdb's copy has only in-frame clones and leaves some out. Of around 150,000 clones in the sample, about four fifths were seen once. Sequenced sample: PBMCs. These receptors were obtained from a man aged 25 to 45 in good health and CMV-seronegative.

This clone turned up a few times. The chain combines TRBV7-2 with TRBJ1-6, with a tentative D call TRBD1 (6 bases). Germline V lookup: CDR1 SGHTA, CDR2 FQGNSA. The V end lost 4 bases, the J end lost 8 bases, and 9 bases lay between the germline ends. This CDR3 has 13 amino acids. CDR3 DNA sequence: TGTGCCAGCAGCTGGGGGCGGGATTCACCCCTCCACTTT. Its protein product is CASSWGRDSPLHF.

The gene calls are TRBV5-1 and TRBJ1-3; 9 nucleotides line up with TRBD1. The CDR3 is made up of 16 amino acids. V shed 0 bases, J shed 2 bases, and the junction held 3 bases outside the gene matches. Germline V CDR1 and CDR2: SGHRS, YFSETQ. CDR3 sequence: CASSLGNRGPGNTIYF. CDR3 DNA: TGCGCCAGCAGCTTGGGGAACAGGGGGCCTGGAAACACCATATATTTT.

This chain connects TRBV9 to TRBJ1-5; 7 bases map to TRBD1. V lost 0 bases, J lost 4 bases, and 4 bases stayed unmatched. The germline V gene has CDR1 SGDLS and CDR2 YYNGEE. The CDR3 runs to 15 residues. The CDR3 reads CASSVGGQRNQPQHF. Here the CDR3 DNA reads TGTGCCAGCAGCGTAGGGGGACAGAGAAATCAGCCCCAGCATTTT. Combining the CDR3 with reference TRBV9 and TRBJ1-5 gives the whole variable domain DSGVTQTPKHLITATGQRVTLRCSPRSGDLSVYWYQQSLDQGLQFLIQYYNGEERAKGNILERFSAQQFPDLHSELNLSSLELGDSALYFCASSVGGQRNQPQHFGDGTRLSIL.

The rearrangement links TRBV15 to TRBJ1-6; a weak D match, TRBD1 (5 bases). V lost 0 bases, J lost 7 bases, and 10 bases lay in between. CDR1 is LNHNV and CDR2 is YYDKDF in the germline V gene (reference sequence). CDR3 length: 15 residues. The CDR3, as DNA: TGTGCCACCAGCAGAGAAGGGGCCTTAAATTCACCCCTCCACTTT. It encodes CATSREGALNSPLHF.